This TCR beta chain is drawn from a study of cytomegalovirus exposure and HLA in healthy donors. Across the study: Some 85 million unique TCRs, all from HLA-typed donors, were included in an early release of the data. Study results and caveats: In terms of immune exposure information, only CMV serostatus was available. Relative to the roughly 700-donor mean, N-insertions were reportedly fewer in an Asian-associated ancestry cluster in a later analysis.

As for this clone: Its antigen is still unknown.

Healthy bone marrow donors supplied every sample. The PCR had 60 Vbeta and 13 Jbeta primers. Clones were read by immunoSEQ multiplex PCR, and TCRdb kept only the in-frame ones, dropping some. The sample shows 110,000 to 150,000 clones, about 75% of them seen only once. What was sequenced was PBMCs. The TCR comes from a man in his sixties in good health and CMV-seronegative.

CDR3 in DNA: TGTGCCAGCAGCGTAGATTGGGGGACATACGACGAGCAGTACTTC. Protein: CASSVDWGTYDEQYF. The chain has TRBV9 and TRBJ2-7; TRBD1 is a possible D gene (6 bases). There are 15 residues in the CDR3. CDR1 and CDR2 from the germline V gene are SGDLS and YYNGEE. The germline V and J ends were trimmed by 0 bases and 5 bases, with 15 bases remaining between them.